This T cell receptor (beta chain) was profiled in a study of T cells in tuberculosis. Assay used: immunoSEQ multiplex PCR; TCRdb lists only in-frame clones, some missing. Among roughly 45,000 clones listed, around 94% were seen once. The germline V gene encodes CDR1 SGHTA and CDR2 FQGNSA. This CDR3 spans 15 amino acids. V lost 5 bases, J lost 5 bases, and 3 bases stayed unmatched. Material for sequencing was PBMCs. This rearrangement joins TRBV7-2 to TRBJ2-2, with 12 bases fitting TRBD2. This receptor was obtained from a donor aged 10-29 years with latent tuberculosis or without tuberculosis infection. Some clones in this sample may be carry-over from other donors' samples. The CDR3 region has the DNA TGTGCCAGCAGCCCCGGACTAGCGGGAACCGGGGAGCTGTTTTTT. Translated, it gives CASSPGLAGTGELFF.